This TCR beta chain was obtained from a study of blood T cell repertoires in COVID-19. As for the study in general: Samples taken during acute and convalescent COVID-19 were collected in the United States, Italy and Spain. Nucleic acid was either cDNA or gDNA, and it came from T cells, B-cell-depleted T cells, or PBMCs.

The germline CDR1 and CDR2 sequences are LNHDA and SQIVND (reference sequence). Germline trimming cut 8 bases from V and 4 bases from J; bases unmatched to any gene: 7. The CDR3 sequence is 14 residues long. In the authors' workflow: Nucleated cell counts were estimated from reference gene primer amplification. The data were produced by immunoSEQ multiplex PCR, yet TCRdb's version contains in-frame clones alone and is incomplete. For V, J and clone size, that table is used; D and trimming come from the DNA. The table shows more than 110,000 clones, with 84% occurring only once. The V and J genes are TRBV19 and TRBJ1-5; 8 bases fit TRBD1. This clonotype originated in a human donor in a cohort sampled during active COVID-19. Sequencing was carried out using peripheral blood. The CDR3 DNA reads as TGTGCCAGTGATTCCAGGGGGCGAAATCAGCCCCAGCATTTT. Its translation is CASDSRGRNQPQHF.